This TCR beta chain was captured in a study of shared clonotypes between healthy human individuals. The table came from immunoSEQ multiplex PCR; TCRdb's copy has only in-frame clones and leaves some out. The sample yields some 2.1 million clones, approximately 92% seen once. V lost 0 bases to trimming and J lost 7 bases; unmatched junction nucleotides: 10. The CDR3 spans 17 residues. Germline CDR1 reads WSHSY; CDR2 reads SAAADI. Naive CD8 cells lacked CD45RO, underwent positive selection for CCR7 and left out terminally differentiated effector memory CD45RA+ cells. The V call is TRBV10-2, the J call TRBJ1-2; 11 nucleotides agree with TRBD1. This sequence was found in a man younger than 35 in good health. Some clones in this sample may be carry-over from other donors' samples. Sequencing input: naive CD8+ T cells from PBMCs. This CDR3 is CASSESGRGQGALGYTF. For the CDR3, the DNA is TGCGCCAGCAGTGAGTCGGGGAGAGGACAGGGGGCGCTTGGCTACACCTTC.